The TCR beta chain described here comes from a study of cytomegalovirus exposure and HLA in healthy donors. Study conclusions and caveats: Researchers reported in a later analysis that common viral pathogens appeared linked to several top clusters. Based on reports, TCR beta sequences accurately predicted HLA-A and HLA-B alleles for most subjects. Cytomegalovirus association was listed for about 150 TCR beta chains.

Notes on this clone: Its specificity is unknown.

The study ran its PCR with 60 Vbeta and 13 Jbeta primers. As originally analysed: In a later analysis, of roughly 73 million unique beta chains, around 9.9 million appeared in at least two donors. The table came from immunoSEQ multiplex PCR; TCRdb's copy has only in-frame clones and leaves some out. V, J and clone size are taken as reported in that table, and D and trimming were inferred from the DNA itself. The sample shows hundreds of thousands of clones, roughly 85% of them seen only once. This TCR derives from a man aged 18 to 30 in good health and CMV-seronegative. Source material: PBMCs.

The CDR3 bases are TGTGCCAGCAGCTCCGCTAGCGTGGGAGAGACCCAGTACTTC. It is translated as CASSSASVGETQYF. This rearrangement joins TRBV11-2 to TRBJ2-5; D may be TRBD2 (6 bases). CDR1 and CDR2 from the germline V gene are SGHAT and FQNNGV. This CDR3 is 14 amino acids long. Between the trimmed V and J ends, which lost 4 bases and 4 bases, there was a span of 13 bases.